The rows below give T cell receptor beta chains drawn from one sample of a study of human T cells and chemical hapten exposure. One entry per CDR3 protein, called by TCRdb with MiXCR from the RACE reads. The sample has 180,000 or so distinct CDR3 sequences, about 14% seen once; the top ten hold less than 2%. Material: whole blood, obtained in connection with sensitization to the hapten diphenylcyclopropenone (DPC). Source of these receptors: a woman aged 25 to 39 with alopecia areata. Some clones in this sample may be carry-over from other donors' samples. Each CDR3 is given with its conserved first and last residue. The D gene is left open where the match is weak. Rows may omit the clone size; those that give it use once, few, many or a size class.

NA,TRBV6-4,TRBJ2-7,TRBD2,TGTGCCAGCACTTGGACTAGCCCCGTCTACGAGCAGTACTTC,CASTWTSPVYEQYF
few,TRBV20-1,TRBJ1-2,TRBD1,TGCAGTGCTAGAGTTTTGGGACAGGGGGACTATGGCTACACCTTC,CSARVLGQGDYGYTF
few,TRBV18,TRBJ1-2,NA,TGTGCCAGCACATCATCGCAGGGCAACTATGGCTACACCTTC,CASTSSQGNYGYTF
few,TRBV7-8,TRBJ2-1,NA,TGTGCCAGCAGCTACCACCTCAGCTTCAATGAGCAGTTCTTC,CASSYHLSFNEQFF
NA,TRBV5-1,TRBJ1-2,NA,TGCGCCAGCGCCCAAGCGCCGGGTGGATATGGCTACACCTTC,CASAQAPGGYGYTF
many,TRBV6-6,TRBJ1-5,NA,TGTGCCAGCGGAGGGGGACAAAATCAGCCCCAGCATTTT,CASGGGQNQPQHF
NA,TRBV5-5,TRBJ2-7,NA,TGTGCCAGCAGCTTAACGCTGGGGGCGGTCTACGAGCAGTACTTC,CASSLTLGAVYEQYF
few,TRBV4-3,TRBJ2-2,TRBD2,TGCGCCAGCAGCCAAGGACTAGCGGGAGTTGGGGGGGAGCTGTTTTTT,CASSQGLAGVGGELFF
few,TRBV27,TRBJ1-3,NA,TGTGCCAGCAGGGCCATTGGTTCTGGAAACACCATATATTTT,CASRAIGSGNTIYF
few,TRBV10-3,TRBJ2-7,NA,TGTGCCACGGGACAAGCCGCCTACGAGCAGTACTTC,CATGQAAYEQYF
few,TRBV5-1,TRBJ2-3,NA,TGCGCCAGCAGCTCGGGAGTCGGCAAAGATACGCAGTATTTT,CASSSGVGKDTQYF
NA,TRBV12-3/TRBV12-4,TRBJ2-3,TRBD2,TGTGCCAGCAGGACTAGCGGGGCTCCTGATACGCAGTATTTT,CASRTSGAPDTQYF
few,TRBV20-1,TRBJ2-3,TRBD2,TGCAGTGCTAGCAAAGCGGGGAACACAGATACGCAGTATTTT,CSASKAGNTDTQYF
many,TRBV20-1,TRBJ1-2,TRBD1,TGCAGTGCTAGAGGACAGGGCGAAGCTAACTATGGCTACACCTTC,CSARGQGEANYGYTF
many,TRBV3-1,TRBJ1-1,NA,TGTGCCAGCAGCCGACGCGCTTCTCAGGTCCTAGGGGAAGCTTTCTTT,CASSRRASQVLGEAFF
NA,TRBV19,TRBJ2-1,TRBD1,TGTGCCAGTAGTATGATACAGGGGGCAAACAATGAGCAGTTCTTC,CASSMIQGANNEQFF
few,TRBV5-4,TRBJ2-7,NA,TGTGCCAGCAGCCGTGACCCGGCCTACGAGCAGTACTTC,CASSRDPAYEQYF
NA,TRBV27,TRBJ1-4,NA,TGTGCCAGTTCATCTGGACATCCCGAAAAACTGTTTTTT,CASSSGHPEKLFF
few,TRBV4-2,TRBJ2-1,TRBD1,TGTGCCAGCAGCCAACGGACAGGGTTTGATGAGCAGTTCTTC,CASSQRTGFDEQFF
few,TRBV9,TRBJ2-3,NA,TGTGCCAGCAGCGTGTCCCCCATTCAAGATACGCAGTATTTT,CASSVSPIQDTQYF
many,TRBV4-3,TRBJ1-5,NA,TGCGCCAGCAGCCAAGATCACAGTAATCAGCCCCAGCATTTT,CASSQDHSNQPQHF
NA,TRBV6-2/TRBV6-3,TRBJ1-5,NA,TGTGCCTGCGGCCAGCCCCAGCATTTT,CACGQPQHF
NA,TRBV6-1,TRBJ1-4,NA,TGTGCCAGCAGTGAGAGGGCAAATGAAAAACTGTTTTTT,CASSERANEKLFF
many,TRBV5-1,TRBJ2-1,NA,TGCGCCAGCAGCTTGACAGTTAATGAGCAGTTCTTC,CASSLTVNEQFF
NA,TRBV18,TRBJ2-2,NA,TGTGCCAGCTCATCAGGGACGTCCGGGGAGCTGTTTTTT,CASSSGTSGELFF
NA,TRBV11-2,TRBJ2-3,NA,TGTGCCAGCTGCCACACAGATACGCAGTATTTT,CASCHTDTQYF
NA,TRBV18,TRBJ2-6,NA,TGTGCCAGCTCACCAACGTCTGGCGGCCACTCTGGGGCCAACGTCCTGACTTTC,CASSPTSGGHSGANVLTF
few,TRBV5-1,TRBJ2-2,NA,TGCGCCAGCAGCCTTCGGTCACGGCTGGGACACAACACCGGGGAGCTGTTTTTT,CASSLRSRLGHNTGELFF
NA,TRBV9,TRBJ1-2,NA,TGTGCCAGCAGCGCAACAGGGTTCGGCTACACCTTC,CASSATGFGYTF
NA,TRBV18,TRBJ1-1,TRBD1,TGTGCCAGCTCACCACCTGGACAGGCATGGGGGACTGAAGCTTTCTTT,CASSPPGQAWGTEAFF
NA,TRBV20-1,TRBJ2-7,TRBD2,TGCAGTGCTACTCGTGGGACTAGCGGCGGCCCCCCCTACGAGCAGTACTTC,CSATRGTSGGPPYEQYF
NA,TRBV29-1,TRBJ2-1,NA,TGCAGCGTCGCTAGCGCATACAATGAGCAGTTCTTC,CSVASAYNEQFF
few,TRBV4-1,TRBJ1-2,NA,TGCGCCAGCAGCCAAGCGTCGACAGGCTTGAACTATGGCTACACCTTC,CASSQASTGLNYGYTF